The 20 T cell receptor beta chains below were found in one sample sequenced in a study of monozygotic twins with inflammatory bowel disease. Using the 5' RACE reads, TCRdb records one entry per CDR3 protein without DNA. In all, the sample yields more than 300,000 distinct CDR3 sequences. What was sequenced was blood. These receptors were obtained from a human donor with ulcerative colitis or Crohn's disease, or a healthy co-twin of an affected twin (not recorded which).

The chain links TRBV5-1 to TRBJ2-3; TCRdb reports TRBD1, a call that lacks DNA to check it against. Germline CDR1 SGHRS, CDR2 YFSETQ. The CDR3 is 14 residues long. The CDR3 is CASSLVAAGDTQYF.

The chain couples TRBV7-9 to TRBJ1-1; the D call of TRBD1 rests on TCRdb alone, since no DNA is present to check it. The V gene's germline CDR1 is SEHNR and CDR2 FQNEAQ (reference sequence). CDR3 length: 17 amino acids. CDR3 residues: CASSPLRGEIPHTEAFF.

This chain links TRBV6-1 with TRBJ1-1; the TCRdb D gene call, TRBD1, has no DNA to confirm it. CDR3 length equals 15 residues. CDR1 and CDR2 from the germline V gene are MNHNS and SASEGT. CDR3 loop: CASRNAGTGNTEAFF.

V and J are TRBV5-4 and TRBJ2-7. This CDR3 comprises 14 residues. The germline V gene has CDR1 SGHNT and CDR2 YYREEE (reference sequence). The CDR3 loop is CASSFRGSSYEQYF.

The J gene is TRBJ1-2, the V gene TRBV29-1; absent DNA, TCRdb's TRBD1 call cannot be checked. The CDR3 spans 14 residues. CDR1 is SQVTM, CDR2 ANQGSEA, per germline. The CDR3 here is CSVGRQGAYYGYTF.

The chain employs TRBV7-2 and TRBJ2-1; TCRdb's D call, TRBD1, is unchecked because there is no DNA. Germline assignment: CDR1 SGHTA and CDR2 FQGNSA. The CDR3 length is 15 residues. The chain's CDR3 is CASSRQGRGSNEQFF.

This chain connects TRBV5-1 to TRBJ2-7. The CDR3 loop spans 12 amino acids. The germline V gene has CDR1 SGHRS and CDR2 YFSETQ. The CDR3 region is CASSRSTYEQYF. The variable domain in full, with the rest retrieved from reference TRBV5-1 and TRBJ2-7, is KAGVTQTPRYLIKTRGQQVTLSCSPISGHRSVSWYQQTPGQGLQFLFEYFSETQRNKGNFPGRFSGRQFSNSRSEMNVSTLELGDSALYLCASSRSTYEQYFGPGTRLTVT.

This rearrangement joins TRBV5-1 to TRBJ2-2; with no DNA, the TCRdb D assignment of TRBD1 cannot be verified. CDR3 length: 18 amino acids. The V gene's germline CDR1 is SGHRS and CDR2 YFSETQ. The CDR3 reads CASSLIVFLTDNTGELFF.

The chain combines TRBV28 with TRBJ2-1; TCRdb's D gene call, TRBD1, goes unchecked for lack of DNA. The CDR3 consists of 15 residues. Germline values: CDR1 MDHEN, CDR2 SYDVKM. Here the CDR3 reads CASSFRGARRDEQFF.

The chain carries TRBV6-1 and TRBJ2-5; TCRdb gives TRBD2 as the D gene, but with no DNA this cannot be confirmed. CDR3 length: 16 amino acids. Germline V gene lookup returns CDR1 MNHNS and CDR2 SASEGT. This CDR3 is CASSVAGGGVRETQYF.

The CDR3 protein is CASSRTGAETQYF. V is TRBV12-3 or TRBV12-4 and J is TRBJ2-5; the TCRdb D gene call, TRBD1, has no DNA to confirm it. The CDR3 has 13 amino acids.

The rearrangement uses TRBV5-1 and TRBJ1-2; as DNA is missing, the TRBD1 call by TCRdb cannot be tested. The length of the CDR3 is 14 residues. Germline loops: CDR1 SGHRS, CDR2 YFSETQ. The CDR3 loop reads CASSLEDPGLGYTF.

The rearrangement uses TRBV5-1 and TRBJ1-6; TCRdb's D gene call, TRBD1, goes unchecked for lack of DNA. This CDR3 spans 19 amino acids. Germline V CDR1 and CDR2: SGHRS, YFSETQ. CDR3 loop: CASSLAIGGAVLDRSPLHF.

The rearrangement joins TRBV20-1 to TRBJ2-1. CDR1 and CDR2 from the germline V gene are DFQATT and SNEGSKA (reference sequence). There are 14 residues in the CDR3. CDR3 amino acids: CVPWNGDSYNEQFF.

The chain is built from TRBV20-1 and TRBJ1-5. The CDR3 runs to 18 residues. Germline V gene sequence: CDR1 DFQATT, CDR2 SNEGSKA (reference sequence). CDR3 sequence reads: CSARVRWCQGFSNQPQHF.

CDR3 amino acids: CASSLGTGGGNGLNEQFF. This rearrangement joins TRBV5-1 to TRBJ2-1; TCRdb picks TRBD1, but there is no DNA to check that call. Germline CDR1 and CDR2: SGHRS and YFSETQ. This CDR3 has 18 amino acids.

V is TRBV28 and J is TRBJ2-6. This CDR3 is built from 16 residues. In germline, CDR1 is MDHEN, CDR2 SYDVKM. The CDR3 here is CASSGATTTGANVLTF.

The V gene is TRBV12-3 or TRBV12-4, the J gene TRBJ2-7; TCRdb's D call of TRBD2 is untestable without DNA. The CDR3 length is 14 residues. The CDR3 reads CASTRSSGAYEQYF.

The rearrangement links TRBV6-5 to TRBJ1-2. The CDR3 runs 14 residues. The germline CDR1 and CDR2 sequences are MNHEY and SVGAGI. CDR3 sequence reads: CASSYDQVDYGYTF.

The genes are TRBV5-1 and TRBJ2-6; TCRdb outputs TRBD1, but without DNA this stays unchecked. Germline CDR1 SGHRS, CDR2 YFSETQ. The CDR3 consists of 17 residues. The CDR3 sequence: CASSLGPGWAGANVLTF.